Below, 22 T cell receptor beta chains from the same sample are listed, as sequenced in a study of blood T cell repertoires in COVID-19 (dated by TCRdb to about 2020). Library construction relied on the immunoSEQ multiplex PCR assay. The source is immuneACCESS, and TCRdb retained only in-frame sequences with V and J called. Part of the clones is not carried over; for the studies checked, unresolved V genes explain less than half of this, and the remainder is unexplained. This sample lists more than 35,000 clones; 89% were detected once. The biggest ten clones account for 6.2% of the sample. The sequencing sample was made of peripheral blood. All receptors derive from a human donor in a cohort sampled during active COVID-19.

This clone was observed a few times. The CDR3 DNA follows: TGTGCCAGCACTGTGGTAGCGGGGTACGAGCAGTACTTC. Translating gives CASTVVAGYEQYF. The V and J genes are TRBV6-5 and TRBJ2-7; TRBD2 agrees at 8 bases. This CDR3 is 13 amino acids long. After removal of 7 bases from V and 4 bases from J, the junction contained 6 bases not matched to a gene. Germline CDR1 and CDR2: MNHEY and SVGAGI.

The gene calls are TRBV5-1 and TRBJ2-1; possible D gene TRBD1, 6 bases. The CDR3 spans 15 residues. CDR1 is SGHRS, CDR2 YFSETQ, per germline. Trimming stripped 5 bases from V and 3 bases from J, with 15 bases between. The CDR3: CASSSGQFYYNEQFF. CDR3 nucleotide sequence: TGCGCCAGCAGTTCAGGACAGTTTTACTACAATGAGCAGTTCTTC.

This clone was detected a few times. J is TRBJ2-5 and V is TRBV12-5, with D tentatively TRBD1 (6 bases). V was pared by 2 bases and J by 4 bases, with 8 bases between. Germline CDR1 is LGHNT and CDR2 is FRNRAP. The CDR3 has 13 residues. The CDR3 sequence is CASGLSGAETQYF. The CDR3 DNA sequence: TGTGCTAGTGGTTTGTCAGGGGCAGAGACCCAGTACTTC.

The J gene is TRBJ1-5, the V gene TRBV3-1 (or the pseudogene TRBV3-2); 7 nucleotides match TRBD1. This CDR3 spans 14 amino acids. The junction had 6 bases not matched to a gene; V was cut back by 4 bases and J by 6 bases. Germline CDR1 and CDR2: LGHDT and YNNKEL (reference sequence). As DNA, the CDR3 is TGTGCCAGCAGCCCCGAACAGGGGCGTCAGCCCCAGCATTTT. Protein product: CASSPEQGRQPQHF.

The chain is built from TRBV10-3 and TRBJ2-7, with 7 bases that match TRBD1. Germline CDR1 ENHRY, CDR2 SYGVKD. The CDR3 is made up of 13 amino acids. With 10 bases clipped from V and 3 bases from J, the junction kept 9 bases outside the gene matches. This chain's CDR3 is CATEDRENYEQYF. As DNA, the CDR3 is TGTGCCACGGAAGACAGGGAAAACTACGAGCAGTACTTC.

Here the CDR3 reads CASSPQLAGLPEQYF. CDR3 nucleotide sequence: TGTGCCAGCAGCCCGCAACTAGCGGGACTTCCCGAGCAGTACTTC. The J gene is TRBJ2-7, the V gene TRBV3-1 (or the pseudogene TRBV3-2), with 10 positions matching TRBD2. Germline-derived CDR1 and CDR2 are LGHDT and YNNKEL (reference sequence). J lost 6 bases, V lost 4 bases, and 9 bases had no gene match. The CDR3 sequence is 15 residues long.

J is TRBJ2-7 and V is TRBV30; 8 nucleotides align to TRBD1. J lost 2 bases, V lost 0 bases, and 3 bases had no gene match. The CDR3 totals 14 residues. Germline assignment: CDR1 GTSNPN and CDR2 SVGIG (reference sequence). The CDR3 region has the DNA TGTGCCTGGAGTGTAGGGACAGGACCCTACGAGCAGTACTTC. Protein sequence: CAWSVGTGPYEQYF. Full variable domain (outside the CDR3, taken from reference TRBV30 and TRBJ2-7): SQTIHQWPATLVQPVGSPLSLECTVEGTSNPNLYWYRQAAGRGLQLLFYSVGIGQISSEVPQNLSASRPQDRQFILSSKKLLLSDSGFYLCAWSVGTGPYEQYFGPGTRLTVT.

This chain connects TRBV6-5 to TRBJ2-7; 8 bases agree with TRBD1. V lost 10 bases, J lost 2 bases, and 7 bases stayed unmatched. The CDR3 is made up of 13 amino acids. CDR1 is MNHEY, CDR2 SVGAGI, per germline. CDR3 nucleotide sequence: TGTGCCACCGCCGGGACAGGAACCTACGAGCAGTACTTC. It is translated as CATAGTGTYEQYF.

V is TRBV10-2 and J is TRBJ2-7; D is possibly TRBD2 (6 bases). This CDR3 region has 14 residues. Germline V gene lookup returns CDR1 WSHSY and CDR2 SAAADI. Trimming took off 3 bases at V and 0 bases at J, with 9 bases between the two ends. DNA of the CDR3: TGCGCCAGCAGTGACTTACTAGCCTCCTACGAGCAGTACTTC. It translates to CASSDLLASYEQYF.

CDR3 amino acids: CASSLRSSGRAARETQYF. For the CDR3, the DNA is TGTGCCAGCAGCTTACGGTCTAGCGGGAGGGCAGCTAGAGAGACCCAGTACTTC. The chain is built from TRBV7-2 and TRBJ2-5; TRBD2 matches at 12 bases. V lost 2 bases and J lost 4; bases outside the gene matches: 11. Germline lookup yields CDR1 SGHTA and CDR2 FQGNSA. CDR3 length equals 18 residues.

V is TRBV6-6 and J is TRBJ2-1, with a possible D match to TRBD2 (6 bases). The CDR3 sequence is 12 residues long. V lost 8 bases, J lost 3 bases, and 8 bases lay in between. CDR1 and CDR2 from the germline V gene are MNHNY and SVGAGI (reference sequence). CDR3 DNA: TGTGCCAGCGGGGGGATCTACAATGAGCAGTTCTTC. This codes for CASGGIYNEQFF.

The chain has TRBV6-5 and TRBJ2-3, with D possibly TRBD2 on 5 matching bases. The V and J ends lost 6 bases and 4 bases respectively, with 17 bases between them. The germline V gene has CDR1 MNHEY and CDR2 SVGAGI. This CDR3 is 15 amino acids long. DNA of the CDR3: TGTGCCAGCAGAGGCCAGCGGAGAATGGCAGATACGCAGTATTTT. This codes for CASRGQRRMADTQYF.

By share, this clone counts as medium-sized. DNA for the CDR3: TGCGCCAGCAGCTTGGGTCAGGGGAAGGATGAGCAGTTCTTC. Amino acid sequence: CASSLGQGKDEQFF. V and J are TRBV5-1 and TRBJ2-1, with D possibly being TRBD1 (6 bases). Germline V gene sequence: CDR1 SGHRS, CDR2 YFSETQ. V lost 0 bases, J lost 8 bases, and 12 bases lay in between. The CDR3 has 14 amino acids.

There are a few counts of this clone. In nucleotides, the CDR3 is TGCGCCAGCAGCCGAGGGGGTGTCGATCGGGATACGCAGTATTTT. It translates to CASSRGGVDRDTQYF. The chain links TRBV4-1 to TRBJ2-3; D perhaps matches TRBD1 (6 bases). CDR1 is MGHRA and CDR2 is YSYEKL in the germline V gene. This CDR3 region has 15 residues. With 4 bases removed from V and 6 bases from J, the gap between germline ends came to 17 bases.

CDR3 protein: CASSLAESYNSPLHF. CDR3 coding DNA: TGCGCCAGCAGCTTGGCCGAGTCCTATAATTCACCCCTCCACTTT. The V and J genes are TRBV5-1 and TRBJ1-6; D ambiguous. Germline CDR1 reads SGHRS; CDR2 reads YFSETQ. The CDR3 has 15 residues. Trimming removed 0 bases at V and 1 base at J, with 5 bases between.

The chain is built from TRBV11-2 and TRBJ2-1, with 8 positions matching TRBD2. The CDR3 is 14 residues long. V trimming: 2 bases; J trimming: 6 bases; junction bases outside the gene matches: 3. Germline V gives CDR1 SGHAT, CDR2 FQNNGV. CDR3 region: CASSLSAGGNEQFF. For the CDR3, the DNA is TGTGCCAGCAGCTTATCCGCGGGAGGCAATGAGCAGTTCTTC. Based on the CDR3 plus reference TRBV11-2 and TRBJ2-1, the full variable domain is EAGVAQSPRYKIIEKRQSVAFWCNPISGHATLYWYQQILGQGPKLLIQFQNNGVVDDSQLPKDRFSAERLKGVDSTLKIQPAKLEDSAVYLCASSLSAGGNEQFFGPGTRLTVL.

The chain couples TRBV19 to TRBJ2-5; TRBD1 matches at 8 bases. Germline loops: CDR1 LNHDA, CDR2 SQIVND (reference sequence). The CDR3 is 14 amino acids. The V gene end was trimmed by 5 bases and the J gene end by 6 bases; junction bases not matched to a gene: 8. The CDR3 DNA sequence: TGTGCCAGTAGTCAAGGACAGGGTCCGAAGACCCAGTACTTC. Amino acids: CASSQGQGPKTQYF.

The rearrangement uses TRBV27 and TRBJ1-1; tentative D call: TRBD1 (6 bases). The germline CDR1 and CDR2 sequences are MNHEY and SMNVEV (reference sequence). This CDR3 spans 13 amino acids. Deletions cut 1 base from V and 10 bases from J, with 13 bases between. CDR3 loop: CASSLWADSIAFF. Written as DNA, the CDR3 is TGTGCCAGCAGTTTATGGGCGGACAGCATAGCTTTCTTT.

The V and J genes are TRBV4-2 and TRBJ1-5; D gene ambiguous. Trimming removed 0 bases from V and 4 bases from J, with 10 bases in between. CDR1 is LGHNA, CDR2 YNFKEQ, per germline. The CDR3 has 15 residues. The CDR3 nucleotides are TGTGCCAGCAGCCAAGATGAGGTCACTAATCAGCCCCAGCATTTT. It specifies CASSQDEVTNQPQHF.

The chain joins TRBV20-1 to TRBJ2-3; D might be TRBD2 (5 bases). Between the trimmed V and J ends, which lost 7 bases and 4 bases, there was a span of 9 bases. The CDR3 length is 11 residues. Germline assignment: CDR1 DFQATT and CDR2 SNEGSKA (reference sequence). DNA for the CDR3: TGCAGTGTGAGGGTAGCAGATACGCAGTATTTT. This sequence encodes CSVRVADTQYF.

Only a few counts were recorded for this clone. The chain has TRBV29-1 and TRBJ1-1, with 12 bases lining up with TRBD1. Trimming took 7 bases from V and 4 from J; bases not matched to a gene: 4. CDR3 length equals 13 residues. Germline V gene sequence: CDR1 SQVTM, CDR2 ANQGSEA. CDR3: CSAGQGARTEAFF. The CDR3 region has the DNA TGCAGCGCGGGACAGGGGGCGCGCACTGAAGCTTTCTTT.

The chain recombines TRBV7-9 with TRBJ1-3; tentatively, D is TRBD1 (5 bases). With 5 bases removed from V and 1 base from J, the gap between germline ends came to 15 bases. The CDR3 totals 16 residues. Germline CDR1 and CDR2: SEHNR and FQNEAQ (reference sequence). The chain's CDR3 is CASSPGQAGSGNTIYF. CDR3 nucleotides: TGTGCCAGCAGCCCAGGGCAGGCAGGGTCTGGAAACACCATATATTTT.